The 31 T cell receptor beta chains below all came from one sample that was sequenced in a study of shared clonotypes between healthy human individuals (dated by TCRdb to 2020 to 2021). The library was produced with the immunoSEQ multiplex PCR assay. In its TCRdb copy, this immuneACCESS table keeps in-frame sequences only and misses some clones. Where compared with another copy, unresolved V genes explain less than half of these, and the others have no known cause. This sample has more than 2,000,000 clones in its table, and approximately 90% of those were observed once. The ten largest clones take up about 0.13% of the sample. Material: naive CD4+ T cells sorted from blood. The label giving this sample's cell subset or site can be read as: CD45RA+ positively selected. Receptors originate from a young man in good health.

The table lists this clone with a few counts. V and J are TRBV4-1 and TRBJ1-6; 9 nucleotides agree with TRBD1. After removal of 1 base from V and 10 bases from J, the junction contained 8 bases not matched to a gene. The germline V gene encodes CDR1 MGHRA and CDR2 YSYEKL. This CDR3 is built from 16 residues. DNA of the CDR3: TGCGCCAGCAGCCAAGCGGGACAGGGTTTTAGATCACCCCTCCACTTT. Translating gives CASSQAGQGFRSPLHF.

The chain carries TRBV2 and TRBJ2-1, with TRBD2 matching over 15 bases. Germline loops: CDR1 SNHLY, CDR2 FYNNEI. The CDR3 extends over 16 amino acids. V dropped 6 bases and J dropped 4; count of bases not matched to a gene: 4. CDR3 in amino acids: CASRWTSGGAYNEQFF. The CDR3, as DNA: TGTGCCAGCAGGTGGACTAGCGGGGGGGCTTACAATGAGCAGTTCTTC.

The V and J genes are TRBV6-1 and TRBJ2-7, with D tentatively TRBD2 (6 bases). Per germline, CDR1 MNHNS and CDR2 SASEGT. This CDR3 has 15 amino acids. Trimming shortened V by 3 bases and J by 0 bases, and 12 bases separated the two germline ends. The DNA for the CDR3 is TGTGCCAGCAGTGACCCCGGAGCGGGCTCCTACGAGCAGTACTTC. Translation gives CASSDPGAGSYEQYF.

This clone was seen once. In DNA, the CDR3 is TGCGCCAGCAGTGATTCGGGCGCTACCTACAATGAGCAGTTCTTC. Its protein is CASSDSGATYNEQFF. The chain carries TRBV10-1 and TRBJ2-1; D not certain. Germline V CDR1 and CDR2: WNHNN, SYGVQD (reference sequence). This CDR3 spans 15 amino acids. V lost 3 bases, J lost 2 bases, and 11 bases lay in between.

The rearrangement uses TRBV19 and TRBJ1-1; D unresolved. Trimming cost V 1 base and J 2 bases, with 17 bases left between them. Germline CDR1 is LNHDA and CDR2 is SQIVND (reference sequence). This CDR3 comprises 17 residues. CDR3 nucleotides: TGTGCCAGTAGTATAGGTCAATTTCACCGCTACAACACTGAAGCTTTCTTT. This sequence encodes CASSIGQFHRYNTEAFF.

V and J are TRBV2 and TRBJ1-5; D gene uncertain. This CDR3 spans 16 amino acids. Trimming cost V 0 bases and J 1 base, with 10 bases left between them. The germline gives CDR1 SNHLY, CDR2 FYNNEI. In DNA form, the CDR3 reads TGTGCCAGCAGTGAAGCGGTAGGAGCGAGCAATCAGCCCCAGCATTTT. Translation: CASSEAVGASNQPQHF.

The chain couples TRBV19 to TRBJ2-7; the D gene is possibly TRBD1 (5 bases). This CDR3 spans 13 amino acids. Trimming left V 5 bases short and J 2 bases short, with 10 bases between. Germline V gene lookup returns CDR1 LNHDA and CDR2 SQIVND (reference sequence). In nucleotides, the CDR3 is TGTGCCAGTAGTTCCCAGACAGCCTACGAGCAGTACTTC. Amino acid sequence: CASSSQTAYEQYF.

Here the CDR3 reads CASSTRGRPGETQYF. CDR3 DNA: TGTGCCAGCAGCACCCGGGGCCGCCCCGGGGAGACCCAGTACTTC. V usage is TRBV7-2 and J usage is TRBJ2-5; D is perhaps TRBD1 or TRBD2 (5 bases each). The CDR3 contains 15 residues. With 5 bases removed from V and 5 bases from J, the gap between germline ends came to 18 bases. Germline V gene sequence: CDR1 SGHTA, CDR2 FQGNSA.

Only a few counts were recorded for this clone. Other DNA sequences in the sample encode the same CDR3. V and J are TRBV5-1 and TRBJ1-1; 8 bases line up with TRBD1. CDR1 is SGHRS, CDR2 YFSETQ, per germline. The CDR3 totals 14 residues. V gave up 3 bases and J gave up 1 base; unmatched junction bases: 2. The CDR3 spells CASSSGQENTEAFF. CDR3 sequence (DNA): TGCGCCAGCAGCTCGGGACAGGAGAACACTGAAGCTTTCTTT.

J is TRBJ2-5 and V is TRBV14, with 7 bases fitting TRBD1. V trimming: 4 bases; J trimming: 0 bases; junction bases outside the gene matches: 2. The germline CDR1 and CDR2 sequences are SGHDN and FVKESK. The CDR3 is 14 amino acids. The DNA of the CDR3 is TGTGCCAGCAGCCTGGGACAGAACCAAGAGACCCAGTACTTC. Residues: CASSLGQNQETQYF.

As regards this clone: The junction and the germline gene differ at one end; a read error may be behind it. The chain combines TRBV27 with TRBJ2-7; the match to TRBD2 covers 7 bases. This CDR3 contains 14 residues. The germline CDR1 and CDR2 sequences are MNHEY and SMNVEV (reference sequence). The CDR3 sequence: CASSPSGGDRGWNF. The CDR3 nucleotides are TGTGCCAGCAGCCCTAGCGGCGGGGATAGGGGATGGAACTTC.

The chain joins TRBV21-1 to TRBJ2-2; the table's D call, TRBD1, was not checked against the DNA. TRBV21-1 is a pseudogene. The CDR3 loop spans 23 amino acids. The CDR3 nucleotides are TGTGCCAGCAGAATTATCGCACTGGACGGCGAGACAGGGGCTCCGAAAAACACCGGGGAGCTGTTTTTT. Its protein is CASRIIALDGETGAPKNTGELFF.

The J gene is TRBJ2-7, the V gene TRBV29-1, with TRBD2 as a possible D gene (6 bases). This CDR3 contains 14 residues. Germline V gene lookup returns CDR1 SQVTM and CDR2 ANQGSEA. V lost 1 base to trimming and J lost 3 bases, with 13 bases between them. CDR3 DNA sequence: TGCAGCGTTGAAGGGGGTAGCGGTAACTACGAGCAGTACTTC. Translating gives CSVEGGSGNYEQYF.

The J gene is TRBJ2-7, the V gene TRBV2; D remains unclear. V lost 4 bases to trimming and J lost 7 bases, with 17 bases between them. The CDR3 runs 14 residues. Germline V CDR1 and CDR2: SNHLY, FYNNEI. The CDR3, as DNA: TGTGCCAGCAGTGTGTCCCAGGCTATCGGAGAGCAGTACTTC. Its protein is CASSVSQAIGEQYF.

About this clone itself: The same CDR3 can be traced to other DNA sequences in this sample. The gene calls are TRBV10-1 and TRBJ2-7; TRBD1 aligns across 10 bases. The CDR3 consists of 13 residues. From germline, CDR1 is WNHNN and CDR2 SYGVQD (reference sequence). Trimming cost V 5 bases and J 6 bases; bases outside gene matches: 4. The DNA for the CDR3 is TGCGCCAGCAGTCGACAGGGGGCCGGCGAGCAGTACTTC. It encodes CASSRQGAGEQYF.

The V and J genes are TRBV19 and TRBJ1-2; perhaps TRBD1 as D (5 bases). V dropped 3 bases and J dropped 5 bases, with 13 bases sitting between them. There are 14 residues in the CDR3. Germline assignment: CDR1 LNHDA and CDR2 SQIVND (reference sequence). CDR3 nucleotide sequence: TGTGCCAGTAGTATGACAGAGTATTTTTATGGCTACACCTTC. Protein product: CASSMTEYFYGYTF.

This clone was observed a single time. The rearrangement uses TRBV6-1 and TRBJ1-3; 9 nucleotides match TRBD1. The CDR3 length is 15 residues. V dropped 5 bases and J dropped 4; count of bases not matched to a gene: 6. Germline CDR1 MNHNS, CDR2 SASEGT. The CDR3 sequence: CASSLSGTGGNTIYF. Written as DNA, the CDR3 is TGTGCCAGCAGTTTAAGCGGGACAGGGGGAAACACCATATATTTT.

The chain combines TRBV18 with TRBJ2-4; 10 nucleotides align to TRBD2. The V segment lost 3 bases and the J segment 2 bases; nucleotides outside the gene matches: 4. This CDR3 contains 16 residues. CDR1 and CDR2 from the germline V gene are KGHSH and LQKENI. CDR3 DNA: TGTGCCAGCTCACCGCTAGCGGGAGAGACCAAAAACATTCAGTACTTC. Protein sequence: CASSPLAGETKNIQYF.

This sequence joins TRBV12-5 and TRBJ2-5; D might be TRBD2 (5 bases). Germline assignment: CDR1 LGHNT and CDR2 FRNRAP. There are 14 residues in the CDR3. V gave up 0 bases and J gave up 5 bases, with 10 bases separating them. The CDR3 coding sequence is TGTGCTAGTGGTTTGGTCGGACCGGGGGAGACCCAGTACTTC. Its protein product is CASGLVGPGETQYF. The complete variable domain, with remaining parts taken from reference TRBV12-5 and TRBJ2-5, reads DARVTQTPRHKVTEMGQEVTMRCQPILGHNTVFWYRQTMMQGLELLAYFRNRAPLDDSGMPKDRFSAEMPDATLATLKIQPSEPRDSAVYFCASGLVGPGETQYFGPGTRLLVL.

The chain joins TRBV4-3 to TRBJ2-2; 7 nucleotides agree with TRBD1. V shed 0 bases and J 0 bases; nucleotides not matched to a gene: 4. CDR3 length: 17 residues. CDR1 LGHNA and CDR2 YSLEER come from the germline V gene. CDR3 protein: CASSQDTTGANTGELFF. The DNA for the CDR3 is TGCGCCAGCAGCCAAGATACCACAGGGGCGAACACCGGGGAGCTGTTTTTT.

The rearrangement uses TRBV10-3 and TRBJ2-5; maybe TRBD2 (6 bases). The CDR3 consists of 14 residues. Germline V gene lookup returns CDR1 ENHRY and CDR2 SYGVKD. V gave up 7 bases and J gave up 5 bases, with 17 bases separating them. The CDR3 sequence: CAINPFGGGETQYF. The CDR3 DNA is TGTGCCATCAACCCGTTCGGAGGAGGGGAGACCCAGTACTTC.

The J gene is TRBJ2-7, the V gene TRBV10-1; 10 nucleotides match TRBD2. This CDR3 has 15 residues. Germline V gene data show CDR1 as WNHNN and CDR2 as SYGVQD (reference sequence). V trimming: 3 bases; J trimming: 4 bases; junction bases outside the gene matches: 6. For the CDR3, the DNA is TGCGCCAGCAGTGACGAGGCTAGCGGGAGTTACGAGCAGTACTTC. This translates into CASSDEASGSYEQYF.

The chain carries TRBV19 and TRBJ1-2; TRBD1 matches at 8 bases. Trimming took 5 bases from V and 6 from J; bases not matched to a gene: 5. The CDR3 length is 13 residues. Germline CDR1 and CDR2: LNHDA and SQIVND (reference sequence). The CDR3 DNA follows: TGTGCCAGTAGTCCATGGACAGGGAATGGCTACACCTTC. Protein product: CASSPWTGNGYTF.

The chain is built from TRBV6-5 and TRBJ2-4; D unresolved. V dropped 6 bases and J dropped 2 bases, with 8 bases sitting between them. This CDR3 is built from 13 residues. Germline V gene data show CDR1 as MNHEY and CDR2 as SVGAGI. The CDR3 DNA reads TGTGCCAGCAGCTCAGGAACCAAAAACATTCAGTACTTC. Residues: CASSSGTKNIQYF.

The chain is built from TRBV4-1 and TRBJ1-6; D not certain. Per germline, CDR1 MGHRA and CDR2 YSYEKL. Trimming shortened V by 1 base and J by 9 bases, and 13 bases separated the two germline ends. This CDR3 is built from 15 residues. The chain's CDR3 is CASSQAVSVASPLHF. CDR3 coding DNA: TGCGCCAGCAGCCAAGCCGTGTCTGTGGCTTCACCCCTCCACTTT.

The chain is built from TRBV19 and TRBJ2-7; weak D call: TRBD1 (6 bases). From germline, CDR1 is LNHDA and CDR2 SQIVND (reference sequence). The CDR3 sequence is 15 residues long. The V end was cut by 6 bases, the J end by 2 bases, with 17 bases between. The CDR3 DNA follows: TGTGCCAGTAGCTCCTGGCAGGACAGTACCTACGAGCAGTACTTC. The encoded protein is CASSSWQDSTYEQYF. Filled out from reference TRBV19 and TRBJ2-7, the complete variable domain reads DGGITQSPKYLFRKEGQNVTLSCEQNLNHDAMYWYRQDPGQGLRLIYYSQIVNDFQKGDIAEGYSVSREKKESFPLTVTSAQKNPTAFYLCASSSWQDSTYEQYFGPGTRLTVT.

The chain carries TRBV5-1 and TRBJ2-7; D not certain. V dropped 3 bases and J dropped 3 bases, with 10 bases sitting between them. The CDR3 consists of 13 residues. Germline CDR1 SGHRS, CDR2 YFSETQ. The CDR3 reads CASSSRANYEQYF. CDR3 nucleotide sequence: TGCGCCAGCAGCTCAAGGGCTAACTACGAGCAGTACTTC.

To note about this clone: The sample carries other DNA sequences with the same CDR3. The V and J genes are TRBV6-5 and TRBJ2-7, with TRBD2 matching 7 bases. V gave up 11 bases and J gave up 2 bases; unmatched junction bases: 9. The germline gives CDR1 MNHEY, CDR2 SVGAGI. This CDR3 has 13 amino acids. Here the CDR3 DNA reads TGTGCCTCGAGGGCGGGAGTCCCCTACGAGCAGTACTTC. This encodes CASRAGVPYEQYF.

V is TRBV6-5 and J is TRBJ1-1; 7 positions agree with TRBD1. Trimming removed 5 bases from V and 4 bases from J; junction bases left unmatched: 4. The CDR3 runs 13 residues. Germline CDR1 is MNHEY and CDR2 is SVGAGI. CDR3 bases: TGTGCCAGCAGTCCCGACAGGGCCACTGAAGCTTTCTTT. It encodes CASSPDRATEAFF.

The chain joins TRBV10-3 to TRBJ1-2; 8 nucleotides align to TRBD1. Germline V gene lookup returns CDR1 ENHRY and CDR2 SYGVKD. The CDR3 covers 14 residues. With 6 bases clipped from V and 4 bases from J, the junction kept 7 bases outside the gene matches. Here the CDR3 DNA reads TGTGCCATCAGCGGACAGGGAGTAGGCTATGGCTACACCTTC. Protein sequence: CAISGQGVGYGYTF.

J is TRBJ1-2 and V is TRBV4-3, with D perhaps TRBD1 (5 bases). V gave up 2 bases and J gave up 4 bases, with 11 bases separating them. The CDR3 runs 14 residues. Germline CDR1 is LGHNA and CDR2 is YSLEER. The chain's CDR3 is CASSQTPGPYGYTF. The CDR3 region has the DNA TGCGCCAGCAGCCAAACCCCGGGGCCCTATGGCTACACCTTC.